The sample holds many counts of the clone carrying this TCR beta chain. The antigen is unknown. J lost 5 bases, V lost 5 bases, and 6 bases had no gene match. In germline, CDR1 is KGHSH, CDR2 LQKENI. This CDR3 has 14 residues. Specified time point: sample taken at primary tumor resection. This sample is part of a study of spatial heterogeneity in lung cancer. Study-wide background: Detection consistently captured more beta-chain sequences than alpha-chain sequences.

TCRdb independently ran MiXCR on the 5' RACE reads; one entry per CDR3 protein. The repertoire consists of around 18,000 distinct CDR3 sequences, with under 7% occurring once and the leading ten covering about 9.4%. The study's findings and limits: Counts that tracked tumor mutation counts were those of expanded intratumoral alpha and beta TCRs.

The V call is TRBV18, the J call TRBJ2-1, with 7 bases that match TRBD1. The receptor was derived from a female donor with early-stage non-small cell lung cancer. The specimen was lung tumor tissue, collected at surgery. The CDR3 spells CASSGMDRNNEQFF. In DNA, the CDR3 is TGTGCCAGCTCAGGAATGGACAGGAACAATGAGCAGTTCTTC.